This T cell receptor (beta chain) stems from a study of T cells in Graves' hyperthyroidism and ophthalmopathy. J lost 6 bases, V lost 4 bases, and 8 bases had no gene match. Germline CDR1 is MGHRA and CDR2 is YSYEKL. CDR3 length equals 15 residues. Notes on the study in general: Most clonotypes that expanded in the thyroid above 0.001 also showed up in blood.

RNA transcripts provided the source from which TCR beta CDR3 regions were amplified. First-round RT-PCR targeting the TCR CDR3 was performed with the HTBI primer set. TCRdb re-derived calls from the multiplex PCR reads in MiXCR, one entry per CDR3 protein. The sample includes some 600,000 distinct CDR3 sequences, 11% to 15% of them seen just once. This clonotype has only a few counts. Its antigen is still unknown. The receptor was derived from a woman younger than 45 with Graves' hyperthyroidism that later progressed to Graves' ophthalmopathy. Sequenced material: blood. V gene TRBV4-1 combines with J gene TRBJ2-3; 9 bases are a match to TRBD2. The CDR3 DNA sequence: TGCGCCAGCAGCCCAGCCGGGACTAGCTTCGATACGCAGTATTTT. Translating gives CASSPAGTSFDTQYF.